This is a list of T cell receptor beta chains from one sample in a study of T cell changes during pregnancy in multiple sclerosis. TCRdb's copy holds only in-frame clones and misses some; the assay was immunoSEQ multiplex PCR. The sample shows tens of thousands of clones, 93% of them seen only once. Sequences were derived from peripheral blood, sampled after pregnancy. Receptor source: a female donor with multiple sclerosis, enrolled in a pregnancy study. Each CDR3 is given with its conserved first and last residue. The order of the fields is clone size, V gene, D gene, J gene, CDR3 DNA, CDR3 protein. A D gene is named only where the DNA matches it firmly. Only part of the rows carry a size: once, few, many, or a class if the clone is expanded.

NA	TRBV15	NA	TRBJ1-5	TGTGCCACCAGCAGAGTGATGCAGGGGTTCCGAGTGCCCCAGCATTTT	CATSRVMQGFRVPQHF
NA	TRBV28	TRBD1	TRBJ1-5	TGTGCCAGCAGCTACCTTGACAGGGAGAATCAGCCCCAGCATTTT	CASSYLDRENQPQHF
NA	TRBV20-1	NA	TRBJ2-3	TGCAGTGCTAAGCGAACAGATACGCAGTATTTT	CSAKRTDTQYF
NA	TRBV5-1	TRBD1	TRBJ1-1	TGCGCCAGCAGCCCTTCCGGACAGGGTAGAGAGGAGGGCACTGAAGCTTTCTTT	CASSPSGQGREEGTEAFF
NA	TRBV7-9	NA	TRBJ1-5	TGTGCCAGCAGCTCAGGGGATTTACAGCCCCAGCATTTT	CASSSGDLQPQHF
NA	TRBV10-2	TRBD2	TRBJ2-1	TGCGCCAGCACCACCGGGACTAGCGGGAGTAATGAGCAGTTCTTC	CASTTGTSGSNEQFF
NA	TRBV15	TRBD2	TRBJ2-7	TGTGCCACCAGCTTGGCGGGAGGGTCCAGCTCCTACGAGCAGTACTTC	CATSLAGGSSSYEQYF
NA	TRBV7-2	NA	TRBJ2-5	TGTGCCAGCAACCATGGGGGCGCAGAGACCCAGTACTTC	CASNHGGAETQYF
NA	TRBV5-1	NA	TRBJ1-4	TGCGCCAGCAGCTTGGGGCCAGGGGATAATGAAAAACTGTTTTTT	CASSLGPGDNEKLFF
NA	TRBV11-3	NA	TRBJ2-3	TGTGCCAGCAGCTCTAGCCCCCTTTATACGCAGTATTTT	CASSSSPLYTQYF
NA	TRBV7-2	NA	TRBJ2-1	TGTGCCAGCAGCCACGACAGTAGCTCCTACAATGAGCAGTTCTTC	CASSHDSSSYNEQFF
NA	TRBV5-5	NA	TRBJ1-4	TGTGCCAGCAGCCCAGTTATGGGCCAGTTTGAAAAACTGTTTTTT	CASSPVMGQFEKLFF
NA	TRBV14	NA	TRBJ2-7	TGTGCCAGCAGTCCCTCGGGACACCTCTACGAGCAGTACTTC	CASSPSGHLYEQYF
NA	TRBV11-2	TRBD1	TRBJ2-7	TGTGCCAGCAGCTTAGGGACAGGCACCTACGAGCAGTACTTC	CASSLGTGTYEQYF
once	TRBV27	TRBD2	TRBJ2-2	TGTGCCAGCAGTAGCGGGAGGAGCAACACCGGGGAGCTGTTTTTT	CASSSGRSNTGELFF
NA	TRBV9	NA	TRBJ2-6	TGTGCCAGCAGCGTAGGTGAGGCAGGGTTTGGGTCTGGGGCCAACGTCCTGACTTTC	CASSVGEAGFGSGANVLTF
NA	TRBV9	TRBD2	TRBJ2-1	TGTGCCAGCAGCGTAGCTAGCGGGGATTACAATGAGCAGTTCTTC	CASSVASGDYNEQFF
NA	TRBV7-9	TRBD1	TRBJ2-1	TGTGCCAGCAGCCATTGGGACAGCCTTGACGGAATGGGGTTCTTC	CASSHWDSLDGMGFF
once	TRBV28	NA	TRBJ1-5	TGTGCCAGCAGTGACAGGAGCAATCAGCCCCAGCATTTT	CASSDRSNQPQHF
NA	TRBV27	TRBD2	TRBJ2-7	TGTGCCAGCAGGCTAAGACCGGGACTAGACTCCTACGAGCAGTACTTC	CASRLRPGLDSYEQYF
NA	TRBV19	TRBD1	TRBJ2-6	TGTGCCAGTAGTATAATGGGACAGGTTAACGTCCTGACTTTC	CASSIMGQVNVLTF
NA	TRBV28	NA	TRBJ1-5	TGTGCCAGCAGCAGTGCCAATCAGCCCCAGCATTTT	CASSSANQPQHF
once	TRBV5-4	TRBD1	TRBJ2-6	TGTGCCAGCAGCCCAAAGGGACAGGGGGACGGGGCCAACGTCCTGACTTTC	CASSPKGQGDGANVLTF
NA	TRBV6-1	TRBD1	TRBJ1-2	TGTGCCAGCAGTGTGGGGACAGGGGGAACCAATATAGGTGGCTACACCTTC	CASSVGTGGTNIGGYTF
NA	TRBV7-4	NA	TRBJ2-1	TGTGCCAGCAGCTTAAAGGGGGATTCCTACAATGAGCAGTTCTTC	CASSLKGDSYNEQFF
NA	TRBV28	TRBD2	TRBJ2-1	TGTGCCAGCAGTTTACCGGGACTAGCGGGCAATGAGCAGTTCTTC	CASSLPGLAGNEQFF
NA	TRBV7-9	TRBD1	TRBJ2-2	TGTGCCAGCAGCTTAAAGGGGGCACCCGGGGAGCTGTTTTTT	CASSLKGAPGELFF
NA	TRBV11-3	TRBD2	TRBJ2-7	TGTGCCAGCAGCTTAGACCTAGCGGGAGGCAACCACGAGCAGTACTTC	CASSLDLAGGNHEQYF
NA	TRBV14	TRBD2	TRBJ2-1	TGTGCCAGCAGCCGAGCGGGAGGGGGCGATGAGCAGTTCTTC	CASSRAGGGDEQFF
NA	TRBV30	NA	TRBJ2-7	TGTGCCTGGAGTGTCGGACGGGAGATCTACGAGCAGTACTTC	CAWSVGREIYEQYF
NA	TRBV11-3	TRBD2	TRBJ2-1	TGTGCCAGCAGCTTAGCGGGAGGGCACAATGAGCAGTTCTTC	CASSLAGGHNEQFF
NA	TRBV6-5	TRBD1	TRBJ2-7	TGTGCCAGCAGACGGATAGAGGGGGCCTTGTACGAGCAGTACTTC	CASRRIEGALYEQYF
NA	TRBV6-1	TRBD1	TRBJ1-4	TGTGCCAGCAGGTTGGGACAGGGGGTAGGAAAACTGTTTTTT	CASRLGQGVGKLFF
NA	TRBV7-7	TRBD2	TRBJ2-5	TGTGCTAGCAGCGTCTTAGCGGGAGCATCACAAGAGACCCAGTACTTC	CASSVLAGASQETQYF
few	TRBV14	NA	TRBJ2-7	TGTGCCAGCAGTAATTCCTACGAGCAGTACTTC	CASSNSYEQYF
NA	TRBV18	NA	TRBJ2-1	TGTGCCAGCTCAACTACGCGGAATGAGCAGTTCTTC	CASSTTRNEQFF
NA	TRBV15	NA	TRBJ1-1	TGTGCCACCAGCAGAGATTTGGGCAGGGGCATGAACACTGAAGCTTTCTTT	CATSRDLGRGMNTEAFF
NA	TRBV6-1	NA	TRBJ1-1	TGTGCCAGCAGTGAAGGCGGTGGCACTGAAGCTTTCTTT	CASSEGGGTEAFF
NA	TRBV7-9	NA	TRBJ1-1	TGTGCCAGCAGGGCGGGGGCAGGGACTGAAGCTTTCTTT	CASRAGAGTEAFF
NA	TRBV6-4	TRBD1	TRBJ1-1	TGTGCCAGCAGTGACGGGGCAGGGGGTAGTGAAGCTTTCTTT	CASSDGAGGSEAFF
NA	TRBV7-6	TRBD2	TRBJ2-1	TGTGCCAGCAGCGGACTAGCGGGAGGCTACAATGAGCAGTTCTTC	CASSGLAGGYNEQFF
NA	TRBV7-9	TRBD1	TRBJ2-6	TGTGCCAGCAGTTTCCGGGACAGGACAAAGGGGGGGGCCAACGTCCTGACTTTC	CASSFRDRTKGGANVLTF
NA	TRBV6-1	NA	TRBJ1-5	TGTGCCAGCAGTGACAGATTTGGTCAGCCCCAGCATTTT	CASSDRFGQPQHF
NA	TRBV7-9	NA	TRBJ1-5	TGTGCCAGCAGCTCAGACAGGACTCATCAGCCCCAGCATTTT	CASSSDRTHQPQHF
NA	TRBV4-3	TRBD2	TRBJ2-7	TGCGCCAGCAGCCTAGGACTAGCGGGACTCTACGAGCAGTACTTC	CASSLGLAGLYEQYF
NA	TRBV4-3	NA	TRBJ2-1	TGCGCCAGCAGGGACTTTTGGACAGCAATCTACAATGAGCAGTTCTTC	CASRDFWTAIYNEQFF
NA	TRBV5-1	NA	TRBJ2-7	TGCGCCAGCAGCTTGGACGGGATGGCCTACGAGCAGTACTTC	CASSLDGMAYEQYF
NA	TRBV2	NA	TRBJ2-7	TGTGCCAGCGGGACTGGGAAAAACGAGCAGTACTTC	CASGTGKNEQYF
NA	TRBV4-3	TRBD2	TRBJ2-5	TGCGCCAGCAGCCAAGCAACTAGCGAGAGGTTCCAAGAGACCCAGTACTTC	CASSQATSERFQETQYF
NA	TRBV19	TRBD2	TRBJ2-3	TGTGCCAGTAGTCGCGTTACGACTAGCGGGGACACAGATACGCAGTATTTT	CASSRVTTSGDTDTQYF
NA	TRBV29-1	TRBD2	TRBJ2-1	TGCAGCGCCCGACTAGCGGATAACAATGAGCAGTTCTTC	CSARLADNNEQFF
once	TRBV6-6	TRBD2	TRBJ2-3	TGTGCCAGCAGTTATAGCGGGGGGGGGTCAGATACGCAGTATTTT	CASSYSGGGSDTQYF
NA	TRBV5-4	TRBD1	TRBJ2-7	TGTGCCAGCAGCTTTCAAGGGGGCGAAAGAAGCTACGAGCAGTACTTC	CASSFQGGERSYEQYF